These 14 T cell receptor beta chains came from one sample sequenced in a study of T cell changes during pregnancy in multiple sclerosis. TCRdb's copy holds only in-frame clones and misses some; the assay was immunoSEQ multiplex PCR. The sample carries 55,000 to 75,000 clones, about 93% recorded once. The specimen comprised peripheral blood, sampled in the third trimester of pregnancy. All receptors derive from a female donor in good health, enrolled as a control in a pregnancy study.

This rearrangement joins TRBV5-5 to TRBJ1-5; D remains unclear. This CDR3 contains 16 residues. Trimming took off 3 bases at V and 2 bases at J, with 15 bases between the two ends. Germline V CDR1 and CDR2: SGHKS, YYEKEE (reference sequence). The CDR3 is CASSSTLRSGNQPQHF. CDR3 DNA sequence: TGTGCCAGCAGCTCAACCCTTCGGTCGGGCAATCAGCCCCAGCATTTT.

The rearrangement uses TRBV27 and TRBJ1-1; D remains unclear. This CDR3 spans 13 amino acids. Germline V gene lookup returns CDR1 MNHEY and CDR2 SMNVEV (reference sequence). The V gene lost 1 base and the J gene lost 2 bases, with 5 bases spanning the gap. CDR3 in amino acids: CASSLYINTEAFF. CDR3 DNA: TGTGCCAGCAGTTTATACATTAACACTGAAGCTTTCTTT.

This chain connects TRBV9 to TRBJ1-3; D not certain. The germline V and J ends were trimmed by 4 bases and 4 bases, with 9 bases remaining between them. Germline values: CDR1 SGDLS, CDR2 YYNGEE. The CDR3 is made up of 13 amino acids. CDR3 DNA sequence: TGTGCCAGCAGCAACGTTCAGGGAAACACCATATATTTT. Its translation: CASSNVQGNTIYF. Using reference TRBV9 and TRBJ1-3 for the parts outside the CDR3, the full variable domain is DSGVTQTPKHLITATGQRVTLRCSPRSGDLSVYWYQQSLDQGLQFLIQYYNGEERAKGNILERFSAQQFPDLHSELNLSSLELGDSALYFCASSNVQGNTIYFGEGSWLTVV.

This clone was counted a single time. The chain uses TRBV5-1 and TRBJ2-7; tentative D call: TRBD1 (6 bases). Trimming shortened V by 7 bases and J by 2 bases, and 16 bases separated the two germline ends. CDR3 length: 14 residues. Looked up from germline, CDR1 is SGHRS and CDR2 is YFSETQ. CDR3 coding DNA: TGCGCCAGCTGCACCGGGACAAATACCTACGAGCAGTACTTC. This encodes CASCTGTNTYEQYF.

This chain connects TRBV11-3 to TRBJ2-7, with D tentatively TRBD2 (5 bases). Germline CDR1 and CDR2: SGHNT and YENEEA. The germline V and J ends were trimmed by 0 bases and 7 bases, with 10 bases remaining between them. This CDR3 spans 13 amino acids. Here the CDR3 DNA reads TGTGCCAGCAGCTTAGATTCCTCGGGGGAGCAGTACTTC. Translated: CASSLDSSGEQYF. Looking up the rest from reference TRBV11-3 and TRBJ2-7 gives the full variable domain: EAGVVQSPRYKIIEKKQPVAFWCNPISGHNTLYWYLQNLGQGPELLIRYENEEAVDDSQLPKDRFSAERLKGVDSTLKIQPAELGDSAVYLCASSLDSSGEQYFGPGTRLTVT.

Here the CDR3 reads CASSPDIYGYTF. The CDR3, as DNA: TGTGCCAGCTCACCCGACATCTATGGCTACACCTTC. The chain links TRBV18 to TRBJ1-2; the D is unclear. This CDR3 is 12 amino acids long. The germline V gene has CDR1 KGHSH and CDR2 LQKENI. Trimming took off 3 bases at V and 4 bases at J, with 6 bases between the two ends.

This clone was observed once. The CDR3 loop is CASSFAESSGNTIYF. The DNA of the CDR3 is TGTGCCAGCAGCTTCGCGGAGAGCTCTGGAAACACCATATATTTT. The chain recombines TRBV7-2 with TRBJ1-3; no clear D gene. The CDR3 runs 15 residues. Germline V gene data show CDR1 as SGHTA and CDR2 as FQGNSA. V was clipped by 3 bases and J by 0 bases, with 9 bases between them.

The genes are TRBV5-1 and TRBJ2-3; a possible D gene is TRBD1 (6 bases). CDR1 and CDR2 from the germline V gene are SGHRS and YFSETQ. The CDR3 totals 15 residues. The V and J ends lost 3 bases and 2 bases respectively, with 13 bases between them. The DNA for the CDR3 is TGCGCCAGCAGCTCTACCGGGACAAACACAGATACGCAGTATTTT. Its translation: CASSSTGTNTDTQYF.

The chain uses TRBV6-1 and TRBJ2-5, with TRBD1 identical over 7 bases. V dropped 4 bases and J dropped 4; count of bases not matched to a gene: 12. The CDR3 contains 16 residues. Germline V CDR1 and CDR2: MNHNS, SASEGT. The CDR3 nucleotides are TGTGCCAGCAGTGGCGGACAGGTCGGTTTGCGAGAGACCCAGTACTTC. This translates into CASSGGQVGLRETQYF.

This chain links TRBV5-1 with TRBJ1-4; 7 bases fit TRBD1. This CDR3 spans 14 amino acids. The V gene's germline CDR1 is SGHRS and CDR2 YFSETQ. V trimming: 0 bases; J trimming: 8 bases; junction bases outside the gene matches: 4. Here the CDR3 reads CASSLGDRDEKLFF. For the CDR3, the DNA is TGCGCCAGCAGCTTGGGAGACAGGGACGAAAAACTGTTTTTT.

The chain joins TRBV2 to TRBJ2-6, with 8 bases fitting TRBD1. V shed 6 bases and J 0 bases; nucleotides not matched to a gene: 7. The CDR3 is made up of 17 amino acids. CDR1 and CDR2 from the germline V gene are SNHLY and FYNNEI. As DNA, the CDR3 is TGTGCCAGCAGCGGGACAGGCCGACTCTCTGGGGCCAACGTCCTGACTTTC. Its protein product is CASSGTGRLSGANVLTF.

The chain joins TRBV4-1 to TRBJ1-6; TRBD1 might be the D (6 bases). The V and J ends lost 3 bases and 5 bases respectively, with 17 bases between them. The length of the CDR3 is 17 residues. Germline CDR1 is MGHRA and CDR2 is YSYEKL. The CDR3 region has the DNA TGCGCCAGCAGCCAGGATACAGGGTCTACCAATAATTCACCCCTCCACTTT. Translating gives CASSQDTGSTNNSPLHF.

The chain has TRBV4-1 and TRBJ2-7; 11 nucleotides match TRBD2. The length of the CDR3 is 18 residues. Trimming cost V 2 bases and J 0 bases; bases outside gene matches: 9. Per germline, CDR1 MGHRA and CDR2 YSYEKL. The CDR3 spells CASSQMASGGLSSYEQYF. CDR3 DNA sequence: TGCGCCAGCAGCCAAATGGCTAGCGGGGGGCTCAGCTCCTACGAGCAGTACTTC.

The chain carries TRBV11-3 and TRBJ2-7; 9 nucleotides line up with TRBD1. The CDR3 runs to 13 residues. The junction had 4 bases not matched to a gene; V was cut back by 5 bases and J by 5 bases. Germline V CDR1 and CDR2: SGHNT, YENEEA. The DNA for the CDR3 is TGTGCCAGCAGCCGGGGACAGGGAGACGAGCAGTACTTC. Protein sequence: CASSRGQGDEQYF. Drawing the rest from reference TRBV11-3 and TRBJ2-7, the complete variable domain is EAGVVQSPRYKIIEKKQPVAFWCNPISGHNTLYWYLQNLGQGPELLIRYENEEAVDDSQLPKDRFSAERLKGVDSTLKIQPAELGDSAVYLCASSRGQGDEQYFGPGTRLTVT.